This is a list of T cell receptor beta chains from one sample in a study of T cells in Graves' hyperthyroidism and ophthalmopathy. TCRdb recomputed calls from the multiplex PCR reads with MiXCR, one row per CDR3 protein. The sample has over 400,000 distinct CDR3 sequences; approximately 14% are singletons. Sequences were obtained from blood. These receptors all stem from a man younger than 30 with Graves' ophthalmopathy. The CDR3 runs from the conserved cysteine through the conserved F or W. A D gene is named only where the DNA matches it firmly. Some rows have no size entry. The others give once, few or many, or a class for an expanded clone.

D gene: TRBD2
V gene: TRBV7-2
clone size: .
J gene: TRBJ2-7
CDR3 protein: CASSHSGLAVEQYF
CDR3 DNA: TGTGCCAGCAGCCACTCGGGACTAGCAGTCGAGCAGTACTTC

D gene: TRBD1
V gene: TRBV7-2
clone size: .
J gene: TRBJ2-1
CDR3 protein: CASSWVDRWLYNEQFF
CDR3 DNA: TGTGCCAGCAGCTGGGTGGACAGGTGGCTTTACAATGAGCAGTTCTTC

D gene: TRBD2
V gene: TRBV12-3/TRBV12-4
clone size: many
J gene: TRBJ2-7
CDR3 protein: CASSLAGVEGEQYF
CDR3 DNA: TGTGCCAGCAGTCTAGCGGGAGTCGAAGGGGAGCAGTACTTC

D gene: .
V gene: TRBV28
clone size: few
J gene: TRBJ2-4
CDR3 protein: CASTRARGKNIQYF
CDR3 DNA: TGTGCCAGCACGAGGGCGCGAGGCAAAAACATTCAGTACTTC

D gene: TRBD1
V gene: TRBV5-1
clone size: .
J gene: TRBJ1-2
CDR3 protein: CASSPIGQGGYGYTF
CDR3 DNA: TGCGCCAGCAGCCCTATAGGACAGGGAGGCTATGGCTACACCTTC

D gene: TRBD2
V gene: TRBV2
clone size: many
J gene: TRBJ2-3
CDR3 protein: CASGAGGYTQYF
CDR3 DNA: TGTGCCAGTGGGGCGGGGGGTTATACGCAGTATTTT

D gene: .
V gene: TRBV28
clone size: many
J gene: TRBJ1-6
CDR3 protein: CASTLRGSSYNSPLHF
CDR3 DNA: TGTGCCAGCACCCTGCGGGGGAGCTCCTATAATTCACCCCTCCACTTT

D gene: .
V gene: TRBV4-1
clone size: few
J gene: TRBJ1-5
CDR3 protein: CASSQFFTGDQPQHF
CDR3 DNA: TGCGCCAGCAGCCAATTTTTCACAGGCGACCAGCCCCAGCATTTT

D gene: .
V gene: TRBV24-1
clone size: few
J gene: TRBJ2-4
CDR3 protein: CATSGSRQKNIQYF
CDR3 DNA: TGTGCCACCAGTGGTTCAAGACAGAAAAACATTCAGTACTTC

D gene: TRBD1
V gene: TRBV11-2
clone size: many
J gene: TRBJ1-2
CDR3 protein: CASSLAGGRGYGYTF
CDR3 DNA: TGTGCCAGCAGCTTGGCAGGGGGGAGAGGGTATGGCTACACCTTC

D gene: .
V gene: TRBV5-5
clone size: many
J gene: TRBJ2-1
CDR3 protein: CASSFGLGLPLNEQFF
CDR3 DNA: TGTGCCAGCAGCTTTGGGCTGGGACTCCCCCTCAATGAGCAGTTCTTC

D gene: TRBD1
V gene: TRBV24-1
clone size: few
J gene: TRBJ1-2
CDR3 protein: CATIQLSQENPGQFNGYTF
CDR3 DNA: TGTGCCACCATCCAGCTATCGCAAGAGAATCCGGGACAGTTTAATGGCTACACCTTC

D gene: .
V gene: TRBV4-1
clone size: many
J gene: TRBJ2-3
CDR3 protein: CASSQLASTDTQYF
CDR3 DNA: TGCGCCAGCAGCCAACTGGCTAGCACAGATACGCAGTATTTT

D gene: TRBD1
V gene: TRBV5-1
clone size: many
J gene: TRBJ2-3
CDR3 protein: CASSTDRGADTQYF
CDR3 DNA: TGCGCCAGCAGCACCGACAGGGGGGCAGATACGCAGTATTTT

D gene: .
V gene: TRBV6-5
clone size: .
J gene: TRBJ1-5
CDR3 protein: CASSYLDSTQPQHF
CDR3 DNA: TGTGCCAGCAGTTACTTGGACAGCACTCAGCCCCAGCATTTT

D gene: .
V gene: TRBV7-3
clone size: .
J gene: TRBJ2-1
CDR3 protein: CAGSLHNGGSSYNEQFF
CDR3 DNA: TGTGCCGGCAGCTTACACAATGGAGGGAGCTCCTACAATGAGCAGTTCTTC

D gene: .
V gene: TRBV5-1
clone size: few
J gene: TRBJ2-6
CDR3 protein: CASRYSGANVLTF
CDR3 DNA: TGCGCCAGCAGGTACTCTGGGGCCAACGTCCTGACTTTC

D gene: TRBD1
V gene: TRBV6-1
clone size: many
J gene: TRBJ1-1
CDR3 protein: CASSTRTGNNEAFF
CDR3 DNA: TGTGCCAGCAGTACCCGGACAGGGAATAATGAAGCTTTCTTT

D gene: .
V gene: TRBV6-1
clone size: .
J gene: TRBJ1-5
CDR3 protein: CASTTSHGQPQHF
CDR3 DNA: TGTGCCAGCACCACATCCCACGGTCAGCCCCAGCATTTT

D gene: .
V gene: TRBV4-1
clone size: .
J gene: TRBJ1-1
CDR3 protein: CASSPGAVNTEAFF
CDR3 DNA: TGCGCCAGCAGCCCCGGGGCAGTGAACACTGAAGCTTTCTTT

D gene: .
V gene: TRBV25-1
clone size: .
J gene: TRBJ2-1
CDR3 protein: CASRPTGGSSYNEQFF
CDR3 DNA: TGTGCCAGCAGGCCTACAGGTGGAAGCTCCTACAATGAGCAGTTCTTC

D gene: .
V gene: TRBV6-1
clone size: many
J gene: TRBJ1-2
CDR3 protein: CASSEDQGQGYTF
CDR3 DNA: TGTGCCAGCAGTGAAGATCAGGGTCAAGGCTACACCTTC

D gene: TRBD1
V gene: TRBV13
clone size: many
J gene: TRBJ1-6
CDR3 protein: CASSPQDRGNSPLHF
CDR3 DNA: TGTGCCAGCAGCCCACAAGACAGGGGGAATTCACCCCTCCACTTT

D gene: .
V gene: TRBV7-9
clone size: .
J gene: TRBJ1-2
CDR3 protein: CASSSIWPRDAYGYTF
CDR3 DNA: TGTGCCAGCAGCTCGATCTGGCCGCGGGACGCCTATGGCTACACCTTC

D gene: .
V gene: TRBV11-2
clone size: many
J gene: TRBJ2-7
CDR3 protein: CASRRQQGSYEQYF
CDR3 DNA: TGTGCCAGCAGACGCCAACAGGGCTCCTACGAGCAGTACTTC

D gene: .
V gene: TRBV5-1
clone size: many
J gene: TRBJ2-2
CDR3 protein: CASSWGLAGAGGELFF
CDR3 DNA: TGCGCCAGCAGCTGGGGTCTAGCCGGAGCGGGCGGGGAGCTGTTTTTT

D gene: TRBD2
V gene: TRBV7-9
clone size: many
J gene: TRBJ2-1
CDR3 protein: CASSLNRLAGGRSSYNEQFF
CDR3 DNA: TGTGCCAGCAGCTTAAACCGACTAGCGGGGGGGCGGAGCTCCTACAATGAGCAGTTCTTC

D gene: .
V gene: TRBV12-3/TRBV12-4
clone size: .
J gene: TRBJ1-1
CDR3 protein: CASSLDGAGAFF
CDR3 DNA: TGTGCCAGCAGTTTAGACGGAGCGGGAGCTTTCTTT

D gene: .
V gene: TRBV6-1
clone size: many
J gene: TRBJ2-7
CDR3 protein: CASSEGTSYEQYF
CDR3 DNA: TGTGCCAGCAGTGAAGGGACGTCTTACGAGCAGTACTTC

D gene: .
V gene: TRBV3-1
clone size: many
J gene: TRBJ1-1
CDR3 protein: CASSQEGGAGVAFF
CDR3 DNA: TGTGCCAGCAGCCAAGAAGGGGGGGCCGGGGTAGCTTTCTTT

D gene: TRBD1
V gene: TRBV11-2
clone size: once
J gene: TRBJ2-1
CDR3 protein: CASSNRDRGRGEQFF
CDR3 DNA: TGTGCCAGCAGCAACCGGGACAGGGGGCGGGGTGAGCAGTTCTTC

D gene: .
V gene: TRBV10-3
clone size: many
J gene: TRBJ2-7
CDR3 protein: CAISESTATGLLQYF
CDR3 DNA: TGTGCCATCAGTGAGTCGACTGCGACAGGTCTTCTGCAGTACTTC

D gene: .
V gene: TRBV24-1
clone size: many
J gene: TRBJ1-2
CDR3 protein: CATQEGNTNYGYTF
CDR3 DNA: TGTGCCACCCAAGAGGGGAATACTAACTATGGCTACACCTTC

D gene: .
V gene: TRBV4-1
clone size: few
J gene: TRBJ1-3
CDR3 protein: CASSQDRWGTGNTIYF
CDR3 DNA: TGCGCCAGCAGCCAAGATCGGTGGGGAACTGGAAACACCATATATTTT

D gene: .
V gene: TRBV27
clone size: many
J gene: TRBJ2-2
CDR3 protein: CASSSLANTGELFF
CDR3 DNA: TGTGCCAGCAGTTCTTTAGCGAACACCGGGGAGCTGTTTTTT

D gene: TRBD1
V gene: TRBV2
clone size: .
J gene: TRBJ1-1
CDR3 protein: CASSVLQGQGGTEAFF
CDR3 DNA: TGTGCCAGCAGTGTTTTACAAGGACAGGGTGGCACTGAAGCTTTCTTT

D gene: .
V gene: TRBV15
clone size: many
J gene: TRBJ1-1
CDR3 protein: CATSGNRALNTEAFF
CDR3 DNA: TGTGCCACCAGCGGGAACAGGGCCTTGAACACTGAAGCTTTCTTT

D gene: .
V gene: TRBV5-1
clone size: .
J gene: TRBJ2-7
CDR3 protein: CASSLAPQGFYEQYF
CDR3 DNA: TGCGCCAGCAGCTTAGCCCCACAGGGTTTTTACGAGCAGTACTTC

D gene: TRBD2
V gene: TRBV18
clone size: .
J gene: TRBJ2-7
CDR3 protein: CASSPAKGLAGDWYEQYF
CDR3 DNA: TGTGCCAGCTCACCAGCTAAGGGACTAGCGGGAGATTGGTACGAGCAGTACTTC